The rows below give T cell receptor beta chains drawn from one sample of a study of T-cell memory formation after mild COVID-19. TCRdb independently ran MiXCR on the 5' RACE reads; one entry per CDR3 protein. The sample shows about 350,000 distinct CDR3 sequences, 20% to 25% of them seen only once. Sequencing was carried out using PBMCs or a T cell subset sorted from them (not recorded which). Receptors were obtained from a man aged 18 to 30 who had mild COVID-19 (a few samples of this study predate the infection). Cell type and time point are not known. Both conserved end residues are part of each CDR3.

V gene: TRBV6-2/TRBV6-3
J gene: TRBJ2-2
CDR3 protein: CASSYGAGELFF

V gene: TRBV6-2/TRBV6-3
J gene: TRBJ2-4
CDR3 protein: CASSYTVNIQYF

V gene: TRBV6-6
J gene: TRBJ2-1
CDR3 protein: CASRTDSSSYNEQFF

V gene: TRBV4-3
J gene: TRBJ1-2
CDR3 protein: CASSLDLQEFDGYTF

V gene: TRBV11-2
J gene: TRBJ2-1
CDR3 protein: CASRKLANHEQFF

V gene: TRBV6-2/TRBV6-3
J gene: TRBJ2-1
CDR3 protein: CASKHLPTGDHYNEQFF

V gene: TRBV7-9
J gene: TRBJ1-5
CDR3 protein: CASSLGPPPQPQHF

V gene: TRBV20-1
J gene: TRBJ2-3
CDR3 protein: CSARDRSGRRFTQYF

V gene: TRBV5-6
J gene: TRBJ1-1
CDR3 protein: CASSWGVLNTEAFF

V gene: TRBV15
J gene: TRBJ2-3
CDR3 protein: CATSRSSHGGGTDTQYF

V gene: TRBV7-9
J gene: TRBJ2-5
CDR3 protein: CASSLSGLAGGQDQETQYF

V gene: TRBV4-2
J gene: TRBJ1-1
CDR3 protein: CASSQAPFGLAEAFF

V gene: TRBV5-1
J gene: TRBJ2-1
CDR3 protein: CASRSASSYNEQFF

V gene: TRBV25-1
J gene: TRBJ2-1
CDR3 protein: CASSGGQAYTEQFF

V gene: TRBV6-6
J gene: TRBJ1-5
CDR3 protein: CASSRRENNQPQHF

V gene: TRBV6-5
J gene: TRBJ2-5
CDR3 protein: CASSYSTKGTTQYF

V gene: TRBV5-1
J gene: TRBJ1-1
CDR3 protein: CASSLRPENTEAFF

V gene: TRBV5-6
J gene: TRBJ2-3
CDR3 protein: CASSSPRGQGTLLAGVTDTQYF

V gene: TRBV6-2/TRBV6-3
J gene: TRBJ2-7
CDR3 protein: CANPNPYEQYF

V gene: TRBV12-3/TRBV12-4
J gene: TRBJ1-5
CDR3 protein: CASTHGGRNGPQHF

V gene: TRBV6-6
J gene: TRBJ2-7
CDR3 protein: CASSSTRLEQYF

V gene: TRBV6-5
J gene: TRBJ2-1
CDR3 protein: CASSYRNYNEQFF

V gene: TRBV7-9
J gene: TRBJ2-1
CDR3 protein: CASSRQTTSGPYNEQFF

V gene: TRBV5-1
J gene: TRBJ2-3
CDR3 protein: CASSFRTGSTDTQYF

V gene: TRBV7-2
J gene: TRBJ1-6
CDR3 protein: CASSPLDRVYSPLHF